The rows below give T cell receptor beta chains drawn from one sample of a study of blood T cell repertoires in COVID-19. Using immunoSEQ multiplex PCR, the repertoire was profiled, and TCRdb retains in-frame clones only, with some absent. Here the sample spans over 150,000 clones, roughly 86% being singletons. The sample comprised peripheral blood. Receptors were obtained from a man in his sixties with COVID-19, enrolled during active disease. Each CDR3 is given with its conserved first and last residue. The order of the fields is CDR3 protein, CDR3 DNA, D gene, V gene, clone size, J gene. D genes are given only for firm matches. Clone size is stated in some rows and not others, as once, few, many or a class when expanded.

CDR3aa: CASSETGLYGYTF
CDR3nt: TGTGCCAGCAGTGAAACGGGTTTGTATGGCTACACCTTC
d_gene: NA
v_gene: TRBV2
abundance: NA
j_gene: TRBJ1-2

CDR3aa: CASSLYRSGGNTIYF
CDR3nt: TGTGCCAGCAGCTTATATCGCAGTGGCGGAAACACCATATATTTT
d_gene: NA
v_gene: TRBV7-6
abundance: NA
j_gene: TRBJ1-3

CDR3aa: CASSLSPGGTEAFF
CDR3nt: TGCGCCAGCAGCTTGTCTCCAGGGGGGACTGAAGCTTTCTTT
d_gene: TRBD1
v_gene: TRBV5-1
abundance: once
j_gene: TRBJ1-1

CDR3aa: CASSLGQSRGEQYF
CDR3nt: TGTGCCAGCAGCTTAGGGCAGTCGCGGGGAGAGCAGTACTTC
d_gene: NA
v_gene: TRBV7-3
abundance: NA
j_gene: TRBJ2-7

CDR3aa: CASSFDTRIGYTF
CDR3nt: TGTGCCAGCAGTTTTGACACCCGAATCGGCTACACCTTC
d_gene: NA
v_gene: TRBV27
abundance: NA
j_gene: TRBJ1-2

CDR3aa: CASSQYSTGYNEQFF
CDR3nt: TGCGCCAGCAGCCAATATTCGACAGGTTACAATGAGCAGTTCTTC
d_gene: NA
v_gene: TRBV4-3
abundance: NA
j_gene: TRBJ2-1

CDR3aa: CASSYSRRYNSPLHF
CDR3nt: TGTGCCAGCAGTTACTCGAGGCGGTATAATTCACCCCTCCACTTT
d_gene: NA
v_gene: TRBV6-5
abundance: NA
j_gene: TRBJ1-6

CDR3aa: CASSQQVGATNYGYTF
CDR3nt: TGTGCCAGTAGCCAACAGGTAGGGGCTACTAACTATGGCTACACCTTC
d_gene: NA
v_gene: TRBV19
abundance: NA
j_gene: TRBJ1-2

CDR3aa: CASTPLAGGIGELFF
CDR3nt: TGCGCCAGCACCCCGCTAGCGGGGGGTATCGGGGAGCTGTTTTTT
d_gene: TRBD2
v_gene: TRBV5-1
abundance: NA
j_gene: TRBJ2-2

CDR3aa: CASSDDSYGYTF
CDR3nt: TGTGCCAGCAGTGATGACAGTTATGGCTACACCTTC
d_gene: NA
v_gene: TRBV2
abundance: NA
j_gene: TRBJ1-2

CDR3aa: CASSYRDRPSYEQYF
CDR3nt: TGTGCCAGCAGTTACCGAGACAGGCCATCCTACGAGCAGTACTTC
d_gene: NA
v_gene: TRBV6-5
abundance: NA
j_gene: TRBJ2-7

CDR3aa: CASSLTGLNTEAFF
CDR3nt: TGTGCCAGCAGCTTGACAGGCTTGAACACTGAAGCTTTCTTT
d_gene: NA
v_gene: TRBV7-3
abundance: NA
j_gene: TRBJ1-1

CDR3aa: CASSRDRGLAFF
CDR3nt: TGTGCCAGCAGCCGGGACAGGGGGTTGGCTTTCTTT
d_gene: TRBD1
v_gene: TRBV7-3
abundance: NA
j_gene: TRBJ1-1

CDR3aa: CASSEAPGYDGYTF
CDR3nt: TGTGCCAGCAGTGAGGCCCCAGGATACGATGGCTACACCTTC
d_gene: NA
v_gene: TRBV25-1
abundance: NA
j_gene: TRBJ1-2

CDR3aa: CASSLLALSGETQYF
CDR3nt: TGCGCCAGCAGCTTGCTTGCACTCTCGGGAGAGACCCAGTACTTC
d_gene: NA
v_gene: TRBV5-1
abundance: NA
j_gene: TRBJ2-5

CDR3aa: CSARWGGASVEAFF
CDR3nt: TGCAGCGCCCGGTGGGGGGGCGCCTCAGTTGAAGCTTTCTTT
d_gene: NA
v_gene: TRBV29-1
abundance: NA
j_gene: TRBJ1-1

CDR3aa: CASSEGTVYTF
CDR3nt: TGTGCCAGCAGCGAAGGGACAGTCTACACCTTC
d_gene: TRBD1
v_gene: TRBV5-6
abundance: once
j_gene: TRBJ1-2

CDR3aa: CASSDRGYGYTF
CDR3nt: TGTGCCAGCAGTGACAGGGGCTATGGCTACACCTTC
d_gene: TRBD1
v_gene: TRBV12-3/TRBV12-4
abundance: NA
j_gene: TRBJ1-2

CDR3aa: CASVSIGQGTYNEQFF
CDR3nt: TGTGCCAGCGTCTCCATCGGACAGGGGACCTACAATGAGCAGTTCTTC
d_gene: TRBD1
v_gene: TRBV27
abundance: NA
j_gene: TRBJ2-1

CDR3aa: CASSPRQGIGANYGYTF
CDR3nt: TGTGCCAGCAGCCCGCGACAGGGAATCGGGGCTAACTATGGCTACACCTTC
d_gene: TRBD1
v_gene: TRBV5-5
abundance: NA
j_gene: TRBJ1-2

CDR3aa: CASSVTDRGVFSEQYF
CDR3nt: TGTGCCAGCAGCGTTACGGACAGGGGCGTTTTTTCCGAGCAGTACTTC
d_gene: TRBD1
v_gene: TRBV7-9
abundance: NA
j_gene: TRBJ2-7

CDR3aa: CASTPQGASNYGYTF
CDR3nt: TGTGCCAGCACCCCCCAGGGGGCGTCTAACTATGGCTACACCTTC
d_gene: TRBD1
v_gene: TRBV9
abundance: NA
j_gene: TRBJ1-2

CDR3aa: CASSYSIGTANTEAFF
CDR3nt: TGTGCCAGCAGTTACTCGATTGGGACAGCAAACACTGAAGCTTTCTTT
d_gene: TRBD1
v_gene: TRBV6-5
abundance: once
j_gene: TRBJ1-1

CDR3aa: CARSFAGTGSPGYTF
CDR3nt: TGTGCCAGAAGCTTCGCCGGGACAGGGAGCCCCGGCTACACCTTC
d_gene: TRBD1
v_gene: TRBV5-3
abundance: NA
j_gene: TRBJ1-2

CDR3aa: CASSYSITGGSYGYTF
CDR3nt: TGTGCCAGCAGTTACTCTATAACAGGGGGATCCTATGGCTACACCTTC
d_gene: TRBD1
v_gene: TRBV6-5
abundance: NA
j_gene: TRBJ1-2

CDR3aa: CSGGRTGVTGELFF
CDR3nt: TGCAGCGGCGGAAGAACCGGAGTCACCGGGGAGCTGTTTTTT
d_gene: NA
v_gene: TRBV29-1
abundance: NA
j_gene: TRBJ2-2

CDR3aa: CASSSPGNTEAFF
CDR3nt: TGTGCCAGCAGCTCCCCGGGAAACACTGAAGCTTTCTTT
d_gene: NA
v_gene: TRBV5-5
abundance: NA
j_gene: TRBJ1-1

CDR3aa: CASSLTDRPNEKLFF
CDR3nt: TGTGCCAGCAGCTTAACCGACAGACCTAATGAAAAACTGTTTTTT
d_gene: NA
v_gene: TRBV7-9
abundance: NA
j_gene: TRBJ1-4

CDR3aa: CASSLVGTQEPQHF
CDR3nt: TGTGCCAGCAGCTTGGTGGGCACCCAGGAACCCCAGCATTTT
d_gene: NA
v_gene: TRBV5-5
abundance: few
j_gene: TRBJ1-5

CDR3aa: CASRSFTGGDNSPLHF
CDR3nt: TGTGCCAGCAGATCGTTTACAGGGGGTGATAATTCACCCCTCCACTTT
d_gene: TRBD1
v_gene: TRBV28
abundance: NA
j_gene: TRBJ1-6

CDR3aa: CASSQDSVSYNEQFF
CDR3nt: TGTGCCAGCAGCCAAGATAGTGTATCCTACAATGAGCAGTTCTTC
d_gene: NA
v_gene: TRBV4-2
abundance: NA
j_gene: TRBJ2-1

CDR3aa: CAISGGGSSYEQYF
CDR3nt: TGTGCCATCAGTGGCGGCGGGAGCTCCTACGAGCAGTACTTC
d_gene: TRBD2
v_gene: TRBV10-3
abundance: once
j_gene: TRBJ2-7

CDR3aa: CASSYALGQVYEQYF
CDR3nt: TGTGCCAGCAGTTATGCTCTGGGACAAGTCTACGAGCAGTACTTC
d_gene: NA
v_gene: TRBV6-5
abundance: once
j_gene: TRBJ2-7

CDR3aa: CASSLVLTSVLRDTQYF
CDR3nt: TGTGCCAGCAGCTTGGTCTTAACTAGCGTACTACGAGATACGCAGTATTTT
d_gene: TRBD2
v_gene: TRBV5-8
abundance: NA
j_gene: TRBJ2-3

CDR3aa: CASTGGGWGNTIYF
CDR3nt: TGTGCCAGCACCGGAGGTGGTTGGGGAAACACCATATATTTT
d_gene: NA
v_gene: TRBV9
abundance: NA
j_gene: TRBJ1-3

CDR3aa: CASSWAGNYEQYF
CDR3nt: TGTGCCAGCAGTTGGGCAGGGAATTACGAGCAGTACTTC
d_gene: NA
v_gene: TRBV6-6
abundance: NA
j_gene: TRBJ2-7

CDR3aa: CASNYQGAVNTEAFF
CDR3nt: TGTGCCAGCAACTACCAGGGGGCCGTGAACACTGAAGCTTTCTTT
d_gene: TRBD1
v_gene: TRBV18
abundance: NA
j_gene: TRBJ1-1

CDR3aa: CASSFGTVDGETQYF
CDR3nt: TGCGCCAGCAGCTTCGGGACAGTGGATGGGGAGACCCAGTACTTC
d_gene: TRBD1
v_gene: TRBV5-1
abundance: NA
j_gene: TRBJ2-5

CDR3aa: CASRLPFPSGANVLTF
CDR3nt: TGTGCCAGCAGACTCCCCTTTCCCTCTGGGGCCAACGTCCTGACTTTC
d_gene: NA
v_gene: TRBV7-2
abundance: NA
j_gene: TRBJ2-6

CDR3aa: CASSLRLARTDTQYF
CDR3nt: TGTGCCAGCAGCCTCAGACTAGCGAGGACAGATACGCAGTATTTT
d_gene: TRBD2
v_gene: TRBV5-6
abundance: NA
j_gene: TRBJ2-3

CDR3aa: CASSQVGLQFF
CDR3nt: TGTGCCAGCAGCCAAGTGGGGCTACAGTTCTTC
d_gene: NA
v_gene: TRBV14
abundance: NA
j_gene: TRBJ2-1

CDR3aa: CASSLRTGAPNQPQHF
CDR3nt: TGTGCCAGCAGCCTTAGGACAGGTGCCCCCAATCAGCCCCAGCATTTT
d_gene: TRBD1
v_gene: TRBV5-6
abundance: NA
j_gene: TRBJ1-5

CDR3aa: CASRRQGPDQPQHF
CDR3nt: TGTGCCAGCAGGAGACAGGGCCCCGATCAGCCCCAGCATTTT
d_gene: TRBD1
v_gene: TRBV2
abundance: NA
j_gene: TRBJ1-5

CDR3aa: CASSLGQVVNEQFF
CDR3nt: TGCGCCAGCAGCTTGGGACAGGTGGTCAATGAGCAGTTCTTC
d_gene: NA
v_gene: TRBV5-1
abundance: NA
j_gene: TRBJ2-1

CDR3aa: CSVGQESYEQYF
CDR3nt: TGCAGCGTCGGACAGGAATCCTACGAGCAGTACTTC
d_gene: TRBD1
v_gene: TRBV29-1
abundance: NA
j_gene: TRBJ2-7

CDR3aa: CASTWGQPTDTQYF
CDR3nt: TGTGCCTCCACCTGGGGACAGCCCACAGATACGCAGTATTTT
d_gene: TRBD1
v_gene: TRBV30
abundance: NA
j_gene: TRBJ2-3

CDR3aa: CASSLGQGAGNQPQHF
CDR3nt: TGCGCCAGCAGCTTGGGACAGGGGGCTGGCAATCAGCCCCAGCATTTT
d_gene: TRBD1
v_gene: TRBV5-1
abundance: NA
j_gene: TRBJ1-5

CDR3aa: CASSLGVGAQFQETQYF
CDR3nt: TGTGCCAGCAGCTTAGGCGTGGGGGCCCAATTCCAAGAGACCCAGTACTTC
d_gene: NA
v_gene: TRBV7-9
abundance: NA
j_gene: TRBJ2-5

CDR3aa: CASSYEGEGRSAAFF
CDR3nt: TGTGCCAGCAGTTACGAAGGCGAGGGGAGGTCGGCGGCTTTCTTT
d_gene: NA
v_gene: TRBV6-6
abundance: NA
j_gene: TRBJ1-1

CDR3aa: CAWIRQVNTGELFF
CDR3nt: TGTGCCTGGATCCGGCAGGTGAACACCGGGGAGCTGTTTTTT
d_gene: NA
v_gene: TRBV30
abundance: NA
j_gene: TRBJ2-2

CDR3aa: CASSPTGQGPTGELFF
CDR3nt: TGCGCCAGCAGCCCTACAGGACAGGGTCCGACCGGGGAGCTGTTTTTT
d_gene: TRBD1
v_gene: TRBV5-1
abundance: NA
j_gene: TRBJ2-2

CDR3aa: CAISKGGDYGYTF
CDR3nt: TGTGCCATAAGTAAAGGGGGGGACTATGGCTACACCTTC
d_gene: NA
v_gene: TRBV25-1
abundance: NA
j_gene: TRBJ1-2

CDR3aa: CASRAGMNTEAFF
CDR3nt: TGTGCCAGCAGAGCGGGAATGAACACTGAAGCTTTCTTT
d_gene: NA
v_gene: TRBV5-6
abundance: NA
j_gene: TRBJ1-1

CDR3aa: CASSSYRGQDSYEQYF
CDR3nt: TGTGCCAGCAGCTCTTATAGAGGGCAGGACTCTTACGAGCAGTACTTC
d_gene: NA
v_gene: TRBV6-2/TRBV6-3
abundance: NA
j_gene: TRBJ2-7

CDR3aa: CATSRDLQASNTGELFF
CDR3nt: TGTGCCACCAGCAGAGATCTTCAGGCTTCGAACACCGGGGAGCTGTTTTTT
d_gene: NA
v_gene: TRBV15
abundance: once
j_gene: TRBJ2-2